The T cell receptor (beta chain) under discussion was sequenced for a study of beta chain features in type 1 diabetes. Study at large: Cell yields, gender and age were similar in healthy donors and patients. Whole-study results and caveats: Shortening of TCRB CDR3s, moderate but significant, appeared in all four CD4+ subsets of Type 1 diabetes patients.

This clone was found a few times. Its cognate antigen is unknown. Expressed TCRB transcripts got sequenced, as all isolated RNA was reverse transcribed. Assay used: immunoSEQ multiplex PCR; TCRdb lists only in-frame clones, some missing. Among about 700,000 clones listed, 13% were seen once. The CDR3 contains 15 residues. V dropped 4 bases and J dropped 2 bases, with 9 bases sitting between them. CDR1 and CDR2 (germline): MDHEN, SYDVKM. Sample: naive CD4+ T cells from blood. The TCR was taken from a man aged 18 to 30 with type 1 diabetes. The chain carries TRBV28 and TRBJ2-6; D not certain. In DNA form, the CDR3 reads TGTGCCAGCAGTTATGGACGGACTGGGGCCAACGTCCTGACTTTC. Protein product: CASSYGRTGANVLTF.